The 27 T cell receptor beta chains below were found in one sample sequenced in a study of blood T cell repertoires in COVID-19. Profiled with immunoSEQ multiplex PCR; TCRdb holds only in-frame clones, not every one. The sample lists roughly 260,000 clones; approximately 91% were seen once. Sequenced input: PBMCs or T cells enriched from blood (not recorded which). The receptors here all came from a human donor in a cohort exposed to, infected with or recovered from COVID-19 (not recorded which). The donor label of this sample is uncertain.

On this clone itself: Relative to the germline gene, one junction end is altered; a read error may explain this. The V and J genes are TRBV19 and TRBJ1-2, with no clear D. CDR3 size: 14 residues. Germline V gives CDR1 LNHDA, CDR2 SQIVND (reference sequence). CDR3 protein: CASSIAGYNYGYTF. The CDR3 nucleotides read TGTGCCAGTAGCATAGCAGGCTACAACTATGGCTACACCTTC.

The chain joins TRBV6-6 to TRBJ2-6; D is possibly TRBD2 (7 bases). V was clipped by 4 bases and J by 2 bases, with 9 bases between them. Germline CDR1 and CDR2: MNHNY and SVGAGI (reference sequence). This CDR3 is built from 15 residues. CDR3 in amino acids: CASSWEGAGANVLTF. DNA for the CDR3: TGTGCCAGCAGTTGGGAGGGGGCTGGGGCCAACGTCCTGACTTTC.

V gene TRBV13 combines with J gene TRBJ1-2; D call uncertain. The V and J ends lost 2 bases and 8 bases respectively, with 6 bases between them. This CDR3 has 11 amino acids. The germline gives CDR1 PRHDT, CDR2 FYEKMQ (reference sequence). The CDR3 coding sequence is TGTGCCAGCAGCTTAACTGTCGGCTACACCTTC. Its protein is CASSLTVGYTF. The full variable domain, its missing parts supplied by reference TRBV13 and TRBJ1-2, is AAGVIQSPRHLIKEKRETATLKCYPIPRHDTVYWYQQGPGQDPQFLISFYEKMQSDKGSIPDRFSAQQFSDYHSELNMSSLELGDSALYFCASSLTVGYTFGSGTRLTVV.

V gene TRBV6-5 combines with J gene TRBJ2-7; 13 bases fit TRBD2. Germline values: CDR1 MNHEY, CDR2 SVGAGI. V lost 6 bases and J lost 7; bases outside the gene matches: 9. The CDR3 consists of 15 residues. The DNA for the CDR3 is TGTGCCAGCAGCGTACTAGCGGGGGGGCTTGGTGAGCAGTACTTC. It is translated as CASSVLAGGLGEQYF.

The chain employs TRBV18 and TRBJ1-6; maybe TRBD1 (5 bases). Trimming took off 3 bases at V and 10 bases at J, with 13 bases between the two ends. Germline CDR1 and CDR2: KGHSH and LQKENI. The CDR3 length is 14 residues. CDR3 sequence (DNA): TGTGCCAGCTCACCCCCCAGGGTAAACTCACCCCTCCACTTT. Translating it yields CASSPPRVNSPLHF.

V usage is TRBV4-1 and J usage is TRBJ2-5, with a weak D call TRBD2 (6 bases). This CDR3 comprises 14 residues. From germline, CDR1 is MGHRA and CDR2 YSYEKL. Trimming removed 0 bases from V and 3 bases from J, with 8 bases in between. CDR3 nucleotide sequence: TGCGCCAGCAGCCAAGATGCGGGAAAAGAGACCCAGTACTTC. Translated: CASSQDAGKETQYF.

The rearrangement links TRBV11-3 to TRBJ2-2; 7 bases align to TRBD2. The CDR3 has 17 residues. The V gene end was trimmed by 3 bases and the J gene end by 0 bases; junction bases not matched to a gene: 7. Germline loops: CDR1 SGHNT, CDR2 YENEEA. The CDR3 region has the DNA TGTGCCAGCAGCTTTGGCGGTAGCGGGTCGAACACCGGGGAGCTGTTTTTT. Amino acid sequence: CASSFGGSGSNTGELFF.

CDR3 DNA sequence: TGTGCCAGCAGTTCACTAGCATTGGCAGATACGCAGTATTTT. As protein: CASSSLALADTQYF. The chain has TRBV6-2 or TRBV6-3 and TRBJ2-3; the D gene is possibly TRBD2 (6 bases). The CDR3 covers 14 residues. Trimming pared 4 bases from V and 4 bases from J, leaving 12 bases between. Looked up from germline, CDR1 is MNHEY and CDR2 is SVGEGT.

This clone was seen a handful of times. The chain uses TRBV5-1 and TRBJ1-2; D possibly corresponds to TRBD1 (5 bases). The V gene's germline CDR1 is SGHRS and CDR2 YFSETQ. Trimming removed 4 bases from V and 3 bases from J, with 10 bases in between. The CDR3 runs to 13 residues. The CDR3 sequence is CASSIDSDYGYTF. CDR3 DNA: TGCGCCAGCAGCATAGACAGTGACTATGGCTACACCTTC.

The rearrangement links TRBV5-5 to TRBJ2-3; TRBD1 matches 8 bases. The trim removed 7 bases at V and 7 bases at J, leaving 14 bases unmatched. The length of the CDR3 is 15 residues. Germline values: CDR1 SGHKS, CDR2 YYEKEE (reference sequence). The CDR3 sequence: CASFGTGSFVHTQYF. As DNA, the CDR3 is TGTGCCAGCTTCGGGACAGGCTCATTTGTGCATACGCAGTATTTT.

The chain employs TRBV5-1 and TRBJ1-5; D unresolved. V lost 0 bases and J 7 bases, leaving 8 bases between the germline ends. Germline lookup yields CDR1 SGHRS and CDR2 YFSETQ. This CDR3 is built from 13 residues. This CDR3 is CASSLGAGQPQHF. The CDR3 coding sequence is TGCGCCAGCAGCTTGGGGGCGGGGCAGCCCCAGCATTTT.

The rearrangement joins TRBV5-1 to TRBJ1-1; D might be TRBD1 (6 bases). The length of the CDR3 is 16 residues. Trimming took 0 bases from V and 0 from J, leaving 12 bases between them. Germline loops: CDR1 SGHRS, CDR2 YFSETQ. This CDR3 is CASSLVGGNVNTEAFF. CDR3 DNA sequence: TGCGCCAGCAGCTTGGTAGGGGGTAATGTGAACACTGAAGCTTTCTTT.

The chain joins TRBV2 to TRBJ2-1, with 13 bases fitting TRBD2. J lost 7 bases, V lost 6 bases, and 6 bases had no gene match. The CDR3 is made up of 15 amino acids. Germline V gene sequence: CDR1 SNHLY, CDR2 FYNNEI. The DNA for the CDR3 is TGTGCCAGCAGCCTGACTAGCGGGGGGACTAATGAGCAGTTCTTC. Protein: CASSLTSGGTNEQFF.

This sequence joins TRBV6-2 or TRBV6-3 and TRBJ1-5; D is unresolved. CDR1 is MNHEY and CDR2 is SVGEGT in the germline V gene. V was trimmed by 2 bases and J by 1 base, leaving 6 bases between them. This CDR3 has 14 amino acids. The CDR3 here is CASSYGRSNQPQHF. CDR3 coding DNA: TGTGCCAGCAGTTACGGTCGGAGCAATCAGCCCCAGCATTTT.

This rearrangement joins TRBV28 to TRBJ1-2; D gene unclear. In germline, CDR1 is MDHEN, CDR2 SYDVKM. The CDR3 loop spans 14 amino acids. The V end lost 2 bases, the J end lost 7 bases, and 14 bases lay between the germline ends. As DNA, the CDR3 is TGTGCCAGCAGTTTACCTATATCGGGTAGTGGCTACACCTTC. Encoded protein: CASSLPISGSGYTF.

This clone turned up a few times. The chain employs TRBV27 and TRBJ1-3; 9 nucleotides line up with TRBD1. The ends lost 3 bases at V and 0 bases at J; junction bases unmatched: 0. Germline CDR1 reads MNHEY; CDR2 reads SMNVEV (reference sequence). This CDR3 region has 15 residues. CDR3 in amino acids: CASSLTGGSGNTIYF. The CDR3 nucleotides are TGTGCCAGCAGTTTGACAGGGGGCTCTGGAAACACCATATATTTT.

This clone was counted a few times. The chain recombines TRBV25-1 with TRBJ1-1; 9 bases align to TRBD1. The CDR3 is made up of 13 amino acids. Germline trimming cut 7 bases from V and 5 bases from J; bases unmatched to any gene: 5. CDR1 and CDR2 (germline): MGHDK, SYGVNS. The CDR3 nucleotides read TGTGCCAGCAAAGGACAGGGGAGTACTGAAGCTTTCTTT. Protein product: CASKGQGSTEAFF.

The V call is TRBV11-2, the J call TRBJ2-2, with D tentatively TRBD2 (6 bases). Germline lookup yields CDR1 SGHAT and CDR2 FQNNGV. The V and J ends lost 4 bases and 8 bases respectively, with 17 bases between them. The CDR3 length is 15 residues. The DNA of the CDR3 is TGTGCCAGCAGCTCCCCCCCGACTAGGGAAGGGGAGCTGTTTTTT. It encodes CASSSPPTREGELFF.

J is TRBJ1-1 and V is TRBV28; 7 nucleotides line up with TRBD1. The trim removed 8 bases at V and 5 bases at J, leaving 11 bases unmatched. Germline CDR1 MDHEN, CDR2 SYDVKM. The CDR3 loop spans 14 amino acids. Here the CDR3 reads CASLDFRGRTEAFF. The CDR3 DNA follows: TGTGCCAGCCTCGACTTCAGGGGGAGGACTGAAGCTTTCTTT.

The rearrangement links TRBV5-4 to TRBJ1-1; no definite D call. Per the germline V gene, CDR1 is SGHNT and CDR2 is YYREEE (reference sequence). V dropped 4 bases and J dropped 1 base, with 8 bases sitting between them. This CDR3 region has 13 residues. This chain's CDR3 is CASSGLENTEAFF. The CDR3 nucleotides read TGTGCCAGCAGCGGACTCGAGAACACTGAAGCTTTCTTT.

This sequence joins TRBV4-1 and TRBJ2-3; D unclear. CDR1 is MGHRA and CDR2 is YSYEKL in the germline V gene. V dropped 0 bases and J dropped 6 bases, with 13 bases sitting between them. CDR3 length: 15 residues. The CDR3 sequence: CASSQDGVSSDTQYF. The CDR3 region has the DNA TGCGCCAGCAGCCAAGATGGTGTCAGTTCCGATACGCAGTATTTT.

The chain uses TRBV27 and TRBJ1-4; D unclear. This CDR3 has 15 residues. Germline values: CDR1 MNHEY, CDR2 SMNVEV (reference sequence). V lost 6 bases and J 1 base, leaving 12 bases between the germline ends. The CDR3 DNA reads TGTGCCAGCAGAGGGAGAGCTTTAACTAATGAAAAACTGTTTTTT. This sequence encodes CASRGRALTNEKLFF.

The chain is built from TRBV7-9 and TRBJ1-2; D may be TRBD1 (5 bases). The CDR3 sequence is 14 residues long. Germline V CDR1 and CDR2: SEHNR, FQNEAQ (reference sequence). V was cut by 4 bases and J by 4 bases, with 13 bases left in between. The CDR3 nucleotides are TGTGCCAGCAGCTCACAAGGGGTAGGCTATGGCTACACCTTC. Translation: CASSSQGVGYGYTF.

The V gene is TRBV19, the J gene TRBJ1-5; 7 nucleotides line up with TRBD1. Germline V gives CDR1 LNHDA, CDR2 SQIVND (reference sequence). This CDR3 region has 15 residues. Trimming at V came to 7 bases and at J to 4 bases, leaving 10 bases not matched to a gene. CDR3: CASNSQGDGNQPQHF. CDR3 coding DNA: TGTGCCAGTAACTCTCAGGGGGACGGAAATCAGCCCCAGCATTTT.

The chain recombines TRBV4-1 with TRBJ2-5, with 8 bases matching TRBD1. This CDR3 has 17 amino acids. The V gene's germline CDR1 is MGHRA and CDR2 YSYEKL. The V gene end was trimmed by 0 bases and the J gene end by 4 bases; junction bases not matched to a gene: 10. The CDR3 sequence is CASSQEFSRGRGETQYF. The CDR3 coding sequence is TGCGCCAGCAGCCAAGAATTCTCCAGGGGGCGAGGAGAGACCCAGTACTTC.

This clone was detected only a few times. Other nucleotide sequences from this sample produce the same CDR3. The gene calls are TRBV9 and TRBJ2-5; a possible D gene is TRBD2 (6 bases). This CDR3 region has 14 residues. Germline assignment: CDR1 SGDLS and CDR2 YYNGEE. V gave up 2 bases and J gave up 2 bases, with 10 bases separating them. CDR3 protein: CASSVGLDQETQYF. The CDR3 DNA sequence: TGTGCCAGCAGCGTGGGACTGGATCAAGAGACCCAGTACTTC.

The chain has TRBV11-2 and TRBJ1-3, with TRBD1 as a possible D gene (5 bases). Germline V gene data show CDR1 as SGHAT and CDR2 as FQNNGV. The CDR3 consists of 17 residues. Between the trimmed V and J ends, which lost 0 bases and 4 bases, there was a span of 16 bases. In nucleotides, the CDR3 is TGTGCCAGCAGCTTAGATACAAGGGGCATTGGGGGAAACACCATATATTTT. Translating it yields CASSLDTRGIGGNTIYF.